This record looks at one TCR beta chain sequence and its context. The target of this receptor is not known. No qualities accompany the bases; no much larger clone lies one base away. The immunoSEQ Assay, a bias-controlled multiplex PCR, was used to amplify TCRbeta CDR3 regions from genomic DNA. As for the original processing: The number of nucleated cells in each sample was estimated by amplification of reference gene primers within the assay. To quantify the absolute abundance of each unique TCRbeta CDR3 rearrangement, sequence reads were collapsed and filtered. Productive Simpson clonality was computed per sample as the square root of Simpson's diversity index over productive rearrangements. TCRdb re-hosts the immuneACCESS table, in-frame sequences only. Its copies lack some clones; in the studies checked, an unresolved V gene accounts for under half of them, and the cause for the rest is not known. That table supplies the V and J calls and clone size; D and trimming were determined from the DNA. The sample records about 400,000 clones, about 88% of which are singletons. Roughly 3.1% of the sample comes from the top ten.

The trim is 9 bases for V and 7 bases for J, with a gap of 16 bases between the germline ends. The germline V gene supplies CDR1 SNHLY and CDR2 FYNNEI. The CDR3 measures 13 amino acids from cysteine to phenylalanine. Only the CDR3 DNA stays, 39 bases, in frame from base 1. This specimen belongs to a study of blood T cell repertoires in COVID-19 (dated by TCRdb to the early 2020s). At the level of the whole study: The collaborator samples originated in the United States, Italy and Spain and spanned the acute and convalescent phases of COVID-19. A freely available public database, intended as a resource for researchers studying the immune response to SARS-CoV-2, is where the repertoires were released. Where available, HLA class I and class II types were taken from metadata supplied by the sample provider and were not determined by assay-based typing. The samples were drawn from two sources: the first 160 participants of the ongoing ImmuneRACE study, and about 1,300 subjects contributed by 6 global collaborators. Nearly every sample came with metadata listing a de-identified subject ID, COVID-19 status, age in years and sex. Deeply sampled blood TCRbeta repertoires from subjects exposed to, actively infected with, or recovered from COVID-19 were included in the dataset. The prospective study material was composed of cDNA or gDNA derived from T cells, B-cell-depleted T cells, or PBMCs. Findings and caveats that apply to the study as a whole: The quantity of clinical and demographic metadata differed by source and by participant and was supplied without curation.

Each collaborating institution followed its own protocols to collect whole blood in K2EDTA tubes. For TCRbeta analysis, collaborators shipped samples as frozen whole blood, isolated PBMCs, or DNA extracted from either of those sample types. The chain employs TRBV2 and TRBJ2-1; 6 matching bases give a weak D call of TRBD1. Sequenced sample: peripheral blood. This receptor was identified in a human donor in a cohort sampled during active COVID-19. The CDR3 corresponds to CASVGPGQNEQFF. The DNA sequence is as follows: TGTGCCAGTGTTGGACCGGGACAAAATGAGCAGTTCTTC.